A single sample is the source of the 21 T cell receptor beta chains below, sequenced in a study of early T cells in non-severe SARS-CoV-2 infection. Each CDR3 protein gets one entry after TCRdb re-called the 5' RACE reads with MiXCR. The table shows around 80,000 distinct CDR3 sequences, with 12% occurring only once. The sequencing input was whole blood. These receptors originate from an adult who was a healthcare worker with PCR-confirmed SARS-CoV-2 infection or an uninfected control (not recorded which).

This clonotype was detected many times. The chain recombines TRBV12-3 or TRBV12-4 with TRBJ2-2, with D hard to call. The CDR3 consists of 16 residues. The V and J ends lost 7 bases and 1 base respectively, with 16 bases between them. In DNA, the CDR3 is TGTGCCAGCACCTCTCCCCGAAATAAGAACACCGGGGAGCTGTTTTTT. This translates into CASTSPRNKNTGELFF.

This clonotype was observed many times. The chain uses TRBV20-1 and TRBJ1-5; D may be TRBD1 (5 bases). The CDR3 totals 12 residues. The V gene's germline CDR1 is DFQATT and CDR2 SNEGSKA (reference sequence). V gave up 4 bases and J gave up 5 bases, with 9 bases separating them. CDR3 amino acids: CSATDTDQPQHF. For the CDR3, the DNA is TGCAGTGCTACGGACACCGATCAGCCCCAGCATTTT.

There are a few counts of this clonotype. The V call is TRBV12-3 or TRBV12-4, the J call TRBJ2-7; unclear D gene. The CDR3 has 14 residues. V dropped 3 bases and J dropped 2 bases, with 11 bases sitting between them. This CDR3 reads CASSFRESTYEQYF. As DNA, the CDR3 is TGTGCCAGCAGTTTCCGAGAGTCAACCTACGAGCAGTACTTC.

This clonotype was recorded at least ten times. This sequence joins TRBV20-1 and TRBJ2-3, with a weak D call TRBD2 (6 bases). Germline CDR1 DFQATT, CDR2 SNEGSKA (reference sequence). Trimming took 6 bases from V and 6 from J, leaving 22 bases between them. There are 15 residues in the CDR3. The chain's CDR3 is CSAGEAGGLTDTQYF. For the CDR3, the DNA is TGCAGTGCCGGGGAGGCCGGAGGTTTAACTGATACGCAGTATTTT.

The genes are TRBV6-1 and TRBJ2-7, with 7 bases aligning to TRBD1. The CDR3 runs to 15 residues. Looked up from germline, CDR1 is MNHNS and CDR2 is SASEGT. With 1 base clipped from V and 2 bases from J, the junction kept 5 bases outside the gene matches. CDR3 nucleotides: TGTGCCAGCAGTGAAGAACAGGGGATTACCTACGAGCAGTACTTC. It specifies CASSEEQGITYEQYF.

The chain employs TRBV27 and TRBJ2-1, with a tentative D call TRBD2 (6 bases). The CDR3 is made up of 11 amino acids. The germline V gene encodes CDR1 MNHEY and CDR2 SMNVEV (reference sequence). The germline V and J ends were trimmed by 3 bases and 15 bases, with 12 bases remaining between them. Written as DNA, the CDR3 is TGTGCCAGCAGTTTGGGACTTTTCTCGTTCTTC. Its protein is CASSLGLFSFF.

Only a few counts were recorded for this clonotype. The chain couples TRBV5-1 to TRBJ2-2; a possible D gene is TRBD1 (5 bases). V was clipped by 1 base and J by 4 bases, with 11 bases between them. CDR1 and CDR2 from the germline V gene are SGHRS and YFSETQ. There are 15 residues in the CDR3. CDR3 loop: CASSLLQGGTGELFF. The DNA for the CDR3 is TGCGCCAGCAGCTTGTTGCAGGGCGGCACCGGGGAGCTGTTTTTT.

This sequence joins TRBV5-5 and TRBJ1-1; D ambiguous. The germline CDR1 and CDR2 sequences are SGHKS and YYEKEE (reference sequence). This CDR3 is 14 amino acids long. Trimming stripped 0 bases from V and 4 bases from J, with 10 bases between. The chain's CDR3 is CASSLVSLGTEAFF. CDR3 bases: TGTGCCAGCAGCTTGGTGAGCCTGGGCACTGAAGCTTTCTTT.

This clonotype occurred many times. This chain connects TRBV5-1 to TRBJ1-1; TRBD1 matches at 9 bases. The ends lost 1 base at V and 4 bases at J; junction bases unmatched: 8. The germline V gene encodes CDR1 SGHRS and CDR2 YFSETQ. The length of the CDR3 is 16 residues. CDR3 nucleotides: TGCGCCAGCAGCTTGCGGACAGGGGCTGGGGGCACTGAAGCTTTCTTT. Protein: CASSLRTGAGGTEAFF.

In nucleotides, the CDR3 is TGTGCCACCAGTGATTTTGCTGGGGGCGGACAGCCCCAGCATTTT. Translating gives CATSDFAGGGQPQHF. This chain links TRBV24-1 with TRBJ1-5; the D gene is possibly TRBD1 (6 bases). This CDR3 has 15 residues. Trimming removed 1 base from V and 7 bases from J, with 13 bases in between. The germline V gene encodes CDR1 KGHDR and CDR2 SFDVKD.

The chain combines TRBV6-4 with TRBJ2-4; tentatively, D is TRBD2 (5 bases). Germline loops: CDR1 MRHNA, CDR2 SNTAGT. V lost 2 bases and J 15 bases, leaving 11 bases between the germline ends. The CDR3 extends over 11 amino acids. As DNA, the CDR3 is TGTGCCAGCAGTGACAAGCGGAGGTGGTACTTC. The encoded protein is CASSDKRRWYF.

The chain links TRBV2 to TRBJ2-1, with 10 bases fitting TRBD1. Trimming cost V 6 bases and J 8 bases; bases outside gene matches: 7. The CDR3 has 14 residues. Germline values: CDR1 SNHLY, CDR2 FYNNEI. CDR3 in DNA: TGTGCCAGCAGACTGGACAGGGGGGAGGATGAGCAGTTCTTC. Its protein is CASRLDRGEDEQFF.

This clonotype was found a few times. The genes are TRBV5-4 and TRBJ2-5; D possibly corresponds to TRBD2 (6 bases). With 0 bases removed from V and 2 bases from J, the gap between germline ends came to 8 bases. CDR1 and CDR2 (germline): SGHNT, YYREEE (reference sequence). The CDR3 is 14 amino acids. CDR3 nucleotides: TGTGCCAGCAGCTTGGCGCGGGATCAAGAGACCCAGTACTTC. This codes for CASSLARDQETQYF.

This clonotype occurred many times. In DNA form, the CDR3 reads TGTGCCAGCAGTATTAGCGGGAGAGCTGGTAATGAGCAGTTCTTC. This sequence encodes CASSISGRAGNEQFF. This chain uses TRBV9 with TRBJ2-1; 9 nucleotides line up with TRBD2. V shed 5 bases and J 7 bases; nucleotides not matched to a gene: 10. Germline V gene sequence: CDR1 SGDLS, CDR2 YYNGEE. The CDR3 is 15 amino acids.

The rearrangement uses TRBV10-1 and TRBJ1-1, with D tentatively TRBD1 (5 bases). V lost 6 bases and J 6 bases, leaving 17 bases between the germline ends. This CDR3 is 14 amino acids long. Germline CDR1 reads WNHNN; CDR2 reads SYGVQD (reference sequence). The CDR3 DNA reads as TGCGCCAGCAGCCCTAATCGGGGGAAATCTGAAGCTTTCTTT. Its translation: CASSPNRGKSEAFF.

The chain joins TRBV9 to TRBJ1-5; a possible D gene is TRBD1 (5 bases). V lost 3 bases and J lost 6, with 13 bases in between. The germline V gene encodes CDR1 SGDLS and CDR2 YYNGEE. The CDR3 runs to 14 residues. The CDR3 loop reads CASSAAGGTQPQHF. The CDR3 coding sequence is TGTGCCAGCAGCGCCGCTGGAGGGACTCAGCCCCAGCATTTT.

At least ten counts were recorded for this clonotype. DNA of the CDR3: TGTGCCAGCATGGCCGGGACTAGCGGTTACAATGAGCAGTTCTTC. This gives the protein CASMAGTSGYNEQFF. The rearrangement joins TRBV2 to TRBJ2-1; TRBD2 aligns across 11 bases. The germline CDR1 and CDR2 sequences are SNHLY and FYNNEI. The V segment lost 7 bases and the J segment 4 bases; nucleotides outside the gene matches: 6. CDR3 length: 15 residues.

The V and J genes are TRBV29-1 and TRBJ2-5; D unresolved. Per germline, CDR1 SQVTM and CDR2 ANQGSEA. V gave up 2 bases and J gave up 0 bases, with 7 bases separating them. The CDR3 sequence is 13 residues long. CDR3 DNA sequence: TGCAGCGTTGAAAAGGGAAACCAAGAGACCCAGTACTTC. It specifies CSVEKGNQETQYF.

The V call is TRBV27, the J call TRBJ2-6; D is uncertain. V lost 8 bases to trimming and J lost 5 bases, with 4 bases between them. The V gene's germline CDR1 is MNHEY and CDR2 SMNVEV (reference sequence). The CDR3 has 11 residues. The CDR3 protein is CASARANVLTF. DNA for the CDR3: TGTGCCAGCGCCCGGGCCAACGTCCTGACTTTC.

This chain joins TRBV9 and TRBJ2-2, with TRBD2 matching over 10 bases. The CDR3 spans 15 residues. With 0 bases clipped from V and 5 bases from J, the junction kept 1 base outside the gene matches. CDR1 and CDR2 from the germline V gene are SGDLS and YYNGEE. The CDR3 DNA reads TGTGCCAGCAGCGTAGTACTAGCGGGAACCGGGGAGCTGTTTTTT. Translation gives CASSVVLAGTGELFF.

The chain is built from TRBV5-1 and TRBJ2-1; the D is unclear. Trimming removed 5 bases at V and 0 bases at J, with 9 bases between. The length of the CDR3 is 14 residues. Looked up from germline, CDR1 is SGHRS and CDR2 is YFSETQ. The DNA of the CDR3 is TGCGCCAGCAGTGACGGGCACTCCTACAATGAGCAGTTCTTC. Protein product: CASSDGHSYNEQFF.